The T cell receptor (beta chain) under discussion was sequenced for a study of radiotherapy plus CTLA-4 blockade in lung cancer. Background on the study: Of all patients, more than 15% responded objectively and 25% to 40% showed disease control.

V gave up 0 bases and J gave up 6 bases; unmatched junction bases: 8. This CDR3 is built from 16 residues. Germline V gene data show CDR1 as SGHTA and CDR2 as FQGNSA. Sequenced by immunoSEQ multiplex PCR; TCRdb stores in-frame clones only, minus some. This table has about 80,000 clones, about four fifths appearing once. Turning to this clone: The antigen is undetermined.

Whole-study findings and limits: Response, reportedly, was best predicted by interferon-beta along with early blood T cell clone dynamics.

The receptor was isolated from a human donor with non-small cell lung cancer whose response to radiotherapy plus ipilimumab could not be evaluated. Some clones in this sample may be carry-over from other donors' samples. The sequencing used peripheral blood, collected from a patient treated with radiotherapy plus ipilimumab. The V gene is TRBV7-2, the J gene TRBJ1-2, with 9 bases identical to TRBD1. This chain's CDR3 is CASSLAGTGNGDGYTF. The CDR3 nucleotides are TGTGCCAGCAGCTTAGCGGGGACAGGGAATGGCGATGGCTACACCTTC.